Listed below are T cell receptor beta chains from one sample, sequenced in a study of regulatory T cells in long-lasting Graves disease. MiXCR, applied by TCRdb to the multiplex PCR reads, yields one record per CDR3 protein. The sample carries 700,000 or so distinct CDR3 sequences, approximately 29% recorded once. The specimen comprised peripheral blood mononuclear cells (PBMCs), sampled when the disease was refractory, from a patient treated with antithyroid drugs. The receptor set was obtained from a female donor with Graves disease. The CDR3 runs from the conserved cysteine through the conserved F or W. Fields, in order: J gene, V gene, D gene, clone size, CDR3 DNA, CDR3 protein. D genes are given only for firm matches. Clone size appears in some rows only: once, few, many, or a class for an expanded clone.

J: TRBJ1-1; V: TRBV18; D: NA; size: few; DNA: TGTGCCACCTACTTTCGGTTGTTGGACGCTGAAGCTTTCTTT; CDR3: CATYFRLLDAEAFF
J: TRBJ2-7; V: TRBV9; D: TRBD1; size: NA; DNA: TGTGCCAGCAGCGTAGAGGTCGGGACAGGGTCCCACGAGCAGTACTTC; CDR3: CASSVEVGTGSHEQYF
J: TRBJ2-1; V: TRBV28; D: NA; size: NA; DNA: TGTGCCAGCAGCATTACGGGGTATGATGAGCAGTTCTTC; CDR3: CASSITGYDEQFF
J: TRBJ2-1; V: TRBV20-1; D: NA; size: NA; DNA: TGCAGTGCTAGAGATCTAGCTAGTTTCAATGAGCAGTTCTTC; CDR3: CSARDLASFNEQFF
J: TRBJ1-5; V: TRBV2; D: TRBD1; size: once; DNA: TGTGCCAGCAGTGAAGCAGTAGGACAGGCACTTACCCAGCATTTT; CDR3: CASSEAVGQALTQHF
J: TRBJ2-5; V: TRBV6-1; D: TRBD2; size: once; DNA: TGTGCCAGCAGCAGTTGGACTGGCGGGAGGTCCGGGGAGACCCAGTACTTC; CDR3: CASSSWTGGRSGETQYF
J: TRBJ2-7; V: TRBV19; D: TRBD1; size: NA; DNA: TGTGCCAGTAGTATGGACAGGGGGCGTAACTACGAGCAGTACTTC; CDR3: CASSMDRGRNYEQYF
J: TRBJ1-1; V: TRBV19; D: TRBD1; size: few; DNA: TGTGCCAGTAGTAAGGGACAGGGAATCATCTACACTGAAGCTTTCTTT; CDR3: CASSKGQGIIYTEAFF
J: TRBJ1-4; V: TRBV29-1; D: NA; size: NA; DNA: TGCAGCGTACCCGGAGGGGCTTCTAATGAAAAACTGTTTTTT; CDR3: CSVPGGASNEKLFF
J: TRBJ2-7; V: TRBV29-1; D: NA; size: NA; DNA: TGCAGCGCTGAAGGAGTCGTGGGAGGCTCCTACGAGCAGTACTTC; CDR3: CSAEGVVGGSYEQYF
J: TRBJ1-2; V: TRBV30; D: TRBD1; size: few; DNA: TGTGCCTGGAGTGGCGGGGGGACAGGGAATGGCTACACCTTC; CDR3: CAWSGGGTGNGYTF
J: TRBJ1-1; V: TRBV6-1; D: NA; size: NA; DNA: TGTGCCAGCAGTGAAATCAGGGGAAGTGAAGCTTTCTTT; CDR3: CASSEIRGSEAFF
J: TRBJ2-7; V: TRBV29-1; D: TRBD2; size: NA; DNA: TGCAGCGTTGAACTCGGGGAGGGACTTTACTACGAGCAGTACTTC; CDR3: CSVELGEGLYYEQYF
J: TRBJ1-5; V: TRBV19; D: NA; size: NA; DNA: TGTGCCAGTAGTGCGACCTCACAGGGACTAAGCAATCAGCCCCAGCATTTT; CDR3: CASSATSQGLSNQPQHF
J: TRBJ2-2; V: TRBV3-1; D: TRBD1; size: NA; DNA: TGTGCCAGCAGCTACCGGACAGGGGGGGACACCGGGGAGCTGTTTTTT; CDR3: CASSYRTGGDTGELFF
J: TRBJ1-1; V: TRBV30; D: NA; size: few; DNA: TGTGCCTGGGGGGACACGAACACTGAAGCTTTCTTT; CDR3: CAWGDTNTEAFF
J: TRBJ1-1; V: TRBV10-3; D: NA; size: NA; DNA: TGTGCCATCACCGAGGGTAGTTGGGCTGAAGCTTTCTTT; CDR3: CAITEGSWAEAFF
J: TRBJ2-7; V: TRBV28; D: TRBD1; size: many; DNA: TGTGCCAGCAGTCCGGGACAGGGGGCGGTCGAGCAGTACTTC; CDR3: CASSPGQGAVEQYF
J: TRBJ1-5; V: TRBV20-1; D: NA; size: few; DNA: TGCAGTGCTAGTGAGGGGTCACTTAGCAATCAGCCCCAGCATTTT; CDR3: CSASEGSLSNQPQHF
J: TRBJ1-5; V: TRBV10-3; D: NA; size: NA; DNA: TGTGCCATCAGTACAGGGAGCAATCAGCCCCAGCATTTT; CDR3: CAISTGSNQPQHF
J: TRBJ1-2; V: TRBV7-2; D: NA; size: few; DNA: TGTGCCAGCAGCCTTAGCCGCCGGACGTACTATGGCTACACCTTC; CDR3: CASSLSRRTYYGYTF
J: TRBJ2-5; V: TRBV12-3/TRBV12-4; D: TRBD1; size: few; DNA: TGTGCCAGCAGTCCCGGACAGGTCCAAGAGACCCAGTACTTC; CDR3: CASSPGQVQETQYF
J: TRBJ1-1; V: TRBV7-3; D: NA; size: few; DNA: TGTGCCAGCAGCGAAGCCCAGAACACTGAAGCTTTCTTT; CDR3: CASSEAQNTEAFF
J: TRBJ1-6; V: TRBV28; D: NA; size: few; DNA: TGTGCCAGCAGTGGGGAGGAAGTGGGGGGCTCCTATAATTCACCCCTCCACTTT; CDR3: CASSGEEVGGSYNSPLHF
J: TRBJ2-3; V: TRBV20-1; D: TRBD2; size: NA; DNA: TGCAGTGCTAGCGGACTAGCAGATTCAGATACGCAGTATTTT; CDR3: CSASGLADSDTQYF